Listed below are T cell receptor beta chains from one sample, sequenced in a study of blood T cells in healthy people across ages. In TCRdb, the 5' RACE reads were re-called with MiXCR into one record per CDR3 protein. The top ten hold about 7.7% of the sample, which has about 1,500,000 distinct CDR3 sequences, roughly 27% seen once. Material for sequencing was blood. The receptors originated from a woman in her thirties in good health. Each CDR3 is given with its conserved first and last residue. A D gene is named only where the DNA matches it firmly. Size is omitted from some rows. Given values are once, few, many or a class for expanded clones.

clone_size	v_call	d_call	j_call	cdr3_aa	cdr3_nt
NA	TRBV12-3/TRBV12-4	NA	TRBJ2-1	CASSRQQSTYNEQFF	TGTGCCAGCAGTCGACAGCAGTCAACCTACAATGAGCAGTTCTTC
few	TRBV5-6	NA	TRBJ1-5	CASSLGGTAPPQHF	TGTGCCAGCAGCTTGGGGGGGACCGCACCTCCCCAGCATTTT
NA	TRBV27	NA	TRBJ2-1	CASRGGRGRNEQFF	TGTGCCAGCCGAGGAGGAAGGGGACGGAATGAGCAGTTCTTC
NA	TRBV9	NA	TRBJ2-1	CASSVDPSGYNEQFF	TGTGCCAGCAGCGTAGACCCAAGCGGCTACAATGAGCAGTTCTTC
NA	TRBV7-9	NA	TRBJ2-4	CASSPEVYQYF	TGTGCCAGCAGCCCAGAGGTCTATCAGTACTTC
many	TRBV7-2	NA	TRBJ2-7	CASSLDGAGSYEQYF	TGTGCCAGCAGCTTAGACGGGGCTGGCTCCTACGAGCAGTACTTC
NA	TRBV4-1	NA	TRBJ1-2	CASSPHPSGTFNYGYTF	TGCGCCAGCAGCCCACACCCCTCGGGGACGTTTAACTATGGCTACACCTTC
few	TRBV5-1	TRBD1	TRBJ1-1	CASSLTGVSLWAFF	TGCGCCAGCAGCTTGACAGGGGTTTCACTTTGGGCTTTCTTT
NA	TRBV27	NA	TRBJ1-1	CASSSLHNTEAFF	TGTGCCAGCAGTTCCCTACACAACACTGAAGCTTTCTTT
once	TRBV11-2	TRBD1	TRBJ1-1	CASSSERTGAEAFF	TGTGCCAGCAGCTCCGAGAGGACAGGGGCTGAAGCTTTCTTT
NA	TRBV6-5	NA	TRBJ2-2	CASSYRRDTGELFF	TGTGCCAGCAGTTACCGGCGGGACACCGGGGAGCTGTTTTTT
NA	TRBV9	NA	TRBJ1-1	CASSVVRGFSEAFF	TGTGCCAGCAGCGTAGTTCGAGGGTTCTCTGAAGCTTTCTTT
many	TRBV5-5	TRBD2	TRBJ2-5	CASSSLAGETQYF	TGTGCCAGCAGCTCCCTAGCGGGAGAGACCCAGTACTTC
NA	TRBV4-3	NA	TRBJ2-7	CASSPLVDSYEQYF	TGCGCCAGCAGCCCTCTAGTTGACAGCTACGAGCAGTACTTC
NA	TRBV5-1	NA	TRBJ1-4	CASSSTGLAHGEKLFF	TGCGCCAGCAGCTCCACAGGGCTTGCGCATGGTGAAAAACTGTTTTTT
few	TRBV3-1	NA	TRBJ2-6	CASTLRVSGANVLTF	TGTGCCAGCACTCTCAGGGTGTCTGGGGCCAACGTCCTGACTTTC
few	TRBV29-1	NA	TRBJ2-5	CSVEGREETQYF	TGCAGCGTTGAAGGCAGGGAAGAGACCCAGTACTTC
few	TRBV6-6	NA	TRBJ1-1	CASSYSFQENTEAFF	TGTGCCAGCAGTTACTCGTTTCAGGAAAACACTGAAGCTTTCTTT
NA	TRBV6-5	NA	TRBJ2-7	CASCLGDEQYF	TGTGCCAGCTGCCTAGGGGACGAGCAGTACTTC
many	TRBV11-2	TRBD2	TRBJ2-5	CASSSTGGAAETQYF	TGTGCCAGCAGCTCTACCGGGGGGGCCGCGGAGACCCAGTACTTC
NA	TRBV19	NA	TRBJ1-2	CASFPARESADGYTF	TGTGCCTCCTTCCCAGCGAGGGAATCGGCGGATGGCTACACCTTC
few	TRBV7-2	NA	TRBJ2-5	CTSSPPGAGAETQYF	TGTACCAGCAGCCCACCCGGGGCAGGGGCAGAGACCCAGTACTTC
few	TRBV20-1	NA	TRBJ1-2	CSARDRTYYGYTF	TGCAGTGCTAGAGATCGAACTTACTATGGCTACACCTTC
NA	TRBV18	NA	TRBJ2-5	CASSPRVADEETQYF	TGTGCCAGCTCACCACGGGTTGCTGACGAAGAGACCCAGTACTTC
many	TRBV20-1	NA	TRBJ1-2	CSAQGGVNYGYTF	TGCAGTGCTCAGGGTGGGGTTAACTATGGCTACACCTTC
NA	TRBV4-3	NA	TRBJ2-1	CASSQDLGLSVGNEQFF	TGCGCCAGCAGCCAAGATCTAGGACTCTCGGTAGGCAATGAGCAGTTCTTC
few	TRBV5-4	NA	TRBJ1-4	CASSPNGGTEEKLFF	TGTGCCAGCAGCCCTAATGGGGGGACGGAGGAAAAACTGTTTTTT
few	TRBV6-6	TRBD1	TRBJ2-7	CASRDGDRGYEQYF	TGTGCCAGCAGGGATGGGGACAGAGGCTACGAGCAGTACTTC
NA	TRBV29-1	NA	TRBJ2-7	CSAYKGLEQYF	TGCAGCGCCTACAAGGGGCTGGAGCAGTACTTC
few	TRBV5-1	NA	TRBJ2-3	CASSPAISGTDTQYF	TGCGCCAGCAGCCCGGCTATCAGCGGCACAGATACGCAGTATTTT
few	TRBV28	NA	TRBJ2-3	CASSFWLALPDTQYF	TGTGCCAGCAGTTTTTGGCTAGCGTTGCCAGATACGCAGTATTTT
few	TRBV7-9	NA	TRBJ2-1	CASSLPSEWEQFF	TGTGCCAGCAGCTTACCCTCAGAATGGGAGCAGTTCTTC
once	TRBV20-1	NA	TRBJ1-1	CSARRREVGTEAFF	TGCAGTGCAAGGCGGAGGGAGGTTGGCACTGAAGCTTTCTTT